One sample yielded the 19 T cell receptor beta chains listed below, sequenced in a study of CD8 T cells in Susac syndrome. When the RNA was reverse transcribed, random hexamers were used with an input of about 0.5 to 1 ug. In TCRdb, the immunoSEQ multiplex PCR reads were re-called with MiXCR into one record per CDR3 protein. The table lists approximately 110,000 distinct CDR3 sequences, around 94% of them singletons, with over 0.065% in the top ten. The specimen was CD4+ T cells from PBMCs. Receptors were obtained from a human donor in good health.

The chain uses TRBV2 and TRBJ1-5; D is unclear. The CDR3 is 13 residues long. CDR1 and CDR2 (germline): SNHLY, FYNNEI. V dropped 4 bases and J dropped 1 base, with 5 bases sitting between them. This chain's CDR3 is CASSVGSNQPQHF. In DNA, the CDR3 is TGTGCCAGCAGTGTTGGAAGCAATCAGCCCCAGCATTTT.

The CDR3 DNA is TGTGCCAGCAGTGGACAGATGAACACTGAAGCTTTCTTT. As protein: CASSGQMNTEAFF. The chain joins TRBV2 to TRBJ1-1, with D tentatively TRBD1 (5 bases). CDR3 length equals 13 residues. The V end was cut by 4 bases, the J end by 0 bases, with 6 bases between. Looked up from germline, CDR1 is SNHLY and CDR2 is FYNNEI.

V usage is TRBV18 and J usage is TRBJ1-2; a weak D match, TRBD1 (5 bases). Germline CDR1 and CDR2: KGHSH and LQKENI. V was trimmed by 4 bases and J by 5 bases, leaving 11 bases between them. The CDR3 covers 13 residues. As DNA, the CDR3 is TGTGCCAGCTCACTCGGGACGGATTATGGCTACACCTTC. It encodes CASSLGTDYGYTF.

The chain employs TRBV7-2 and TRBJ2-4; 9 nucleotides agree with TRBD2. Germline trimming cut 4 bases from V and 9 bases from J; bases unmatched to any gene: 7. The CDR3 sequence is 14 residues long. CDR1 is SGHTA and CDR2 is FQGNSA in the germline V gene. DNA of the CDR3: TGTGCCAGCAGCTCGGGGGGTAGCGGGAGCATTCAGTACTTC. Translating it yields CASSSGGSGSIQYF.

This CDR3 is CSGLAVNSYEQYF. The CDR3 nucleotides read TGCAGTGGACTAGCGGTGAACTCCTACGAGCAGTACTTC. This chain connects TRBV20-1 to TRBJ2-7, with 9 bases fitting TRBD2. Germline values: CDR1 DFQATT, CDR2 SNEGSKA (reference sequence). Trimming took 7 bases from V and 0 from J; bases not matched to a gene: 4. The CDR3 is 13 residues long.

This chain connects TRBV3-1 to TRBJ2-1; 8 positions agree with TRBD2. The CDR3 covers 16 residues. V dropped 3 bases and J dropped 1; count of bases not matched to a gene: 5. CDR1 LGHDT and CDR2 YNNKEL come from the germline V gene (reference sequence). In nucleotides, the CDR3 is TGTGCCAGCAGCCATTGGACTAGCCGGTCCTACAATGAGCAGTTCTTC. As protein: CASSHWTSRSYNEQFF.

The CDR3 DNA reads as TGTGCCTGGAGCGGCTGGGGGACACTTATCCAAGAGACCCAGTACTTC. Protein: CAWSGWGTLIQETQYF. V is TRBV30 and J is TRBJ2-5; D is perhaps TRBD1 (6 bases). V gave up 3 bases and J gave up 1 base, with 18 bases separating them. From germline, CDR1 is GTSNPN and CDR2 SVGIG (reference sequence). This CDR3 is built from 16 residues.

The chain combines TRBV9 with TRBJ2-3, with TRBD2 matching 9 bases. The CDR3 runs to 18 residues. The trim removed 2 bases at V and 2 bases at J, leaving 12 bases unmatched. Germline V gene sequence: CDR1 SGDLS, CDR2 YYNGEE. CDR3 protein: CASSVVPGLAYNTDTQYF. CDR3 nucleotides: TGTGCCAGCAGCGTTGTTCCGGGACTAGCATACAACACAGATACGCAGTATTTT.

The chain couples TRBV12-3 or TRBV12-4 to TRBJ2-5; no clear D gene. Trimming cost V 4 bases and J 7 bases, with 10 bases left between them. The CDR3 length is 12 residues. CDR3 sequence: CASSSDPGTQYF. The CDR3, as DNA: TGTGCCAGCAGTTCAGACCCCGGGACCCAGTACTTC.

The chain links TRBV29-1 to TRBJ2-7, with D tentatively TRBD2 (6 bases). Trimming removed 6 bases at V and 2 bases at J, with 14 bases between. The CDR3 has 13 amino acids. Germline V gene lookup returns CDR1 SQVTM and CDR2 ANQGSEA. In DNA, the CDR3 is TGCAGCGTCGCCGGGACTCTAACCTACGAGCAGTACTTC. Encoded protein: CSVAGTLTYEQYF.

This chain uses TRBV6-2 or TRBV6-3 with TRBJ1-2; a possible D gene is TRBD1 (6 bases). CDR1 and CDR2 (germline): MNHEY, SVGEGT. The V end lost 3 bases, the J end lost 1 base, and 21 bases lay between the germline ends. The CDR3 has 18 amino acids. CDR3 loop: CASSYDSAGTKGNYGYTF. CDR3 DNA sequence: TGTGCCAGCAGTTATGACTCGGCCGGGACAAAGGGTAACTATGGCTACACCTTC.

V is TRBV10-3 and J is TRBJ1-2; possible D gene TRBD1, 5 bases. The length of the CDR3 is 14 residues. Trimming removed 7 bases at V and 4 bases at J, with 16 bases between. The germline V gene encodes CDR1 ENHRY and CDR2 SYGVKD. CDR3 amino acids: CAIKRDGSSYGYTF. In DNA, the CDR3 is TGTGCCATCAAGAGGGACGGCTCTTCCTATGGCTACACCTTC.

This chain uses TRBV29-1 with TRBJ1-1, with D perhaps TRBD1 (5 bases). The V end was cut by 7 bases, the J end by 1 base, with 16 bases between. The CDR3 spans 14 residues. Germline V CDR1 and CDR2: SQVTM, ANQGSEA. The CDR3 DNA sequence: TGCAGCGCCACAACCGGGACCCCGAACACTGAAGCTTTCTTT. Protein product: CSATTGTPNTEAFF.

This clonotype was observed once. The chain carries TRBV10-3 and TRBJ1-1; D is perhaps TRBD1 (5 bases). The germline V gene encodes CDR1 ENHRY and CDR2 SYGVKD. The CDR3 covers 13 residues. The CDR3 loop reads CVTESQGNTEAFF. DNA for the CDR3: TGTGTCACGGAGAGCCAGGGGAACACTGAAGCTTTCTTT.

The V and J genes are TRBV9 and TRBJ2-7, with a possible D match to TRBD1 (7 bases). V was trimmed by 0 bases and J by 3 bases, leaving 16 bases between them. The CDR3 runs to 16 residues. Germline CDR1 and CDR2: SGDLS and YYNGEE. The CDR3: CASSVGRGGTVYEQYF. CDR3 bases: TGTGCCAGCAGCGTAGGGAGAGGAGGGACAGTCTACGAGCAGTACTTC.

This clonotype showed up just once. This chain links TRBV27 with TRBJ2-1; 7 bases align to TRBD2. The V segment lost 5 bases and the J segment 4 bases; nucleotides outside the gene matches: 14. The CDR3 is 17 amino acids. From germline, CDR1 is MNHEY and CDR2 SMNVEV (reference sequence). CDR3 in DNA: TGTGCCAGCAGTCCCCTGGATCTAGCGGTACAGTACAATGAGCAGTTCTTC. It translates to CASSPLDLAVQYNEQFF.

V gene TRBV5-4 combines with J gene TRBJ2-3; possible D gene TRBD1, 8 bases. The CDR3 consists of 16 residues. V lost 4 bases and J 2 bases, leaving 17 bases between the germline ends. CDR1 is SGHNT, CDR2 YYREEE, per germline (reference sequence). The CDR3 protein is CASSTRTGRDTDTQYF. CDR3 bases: TGTGCCAGCAGCACCCGGACAGGGAGGGACACAGATACGCAGTATTTT.

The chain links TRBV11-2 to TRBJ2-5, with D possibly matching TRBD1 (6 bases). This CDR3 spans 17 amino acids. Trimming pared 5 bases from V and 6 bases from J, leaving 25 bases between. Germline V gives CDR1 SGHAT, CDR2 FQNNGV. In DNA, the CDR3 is TGTGCCAGCAGCCAGATGGGCCCAGGGGCTACGGGACAGACCCAGTACTTC. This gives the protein CASSQMGPGATGQTQYF.

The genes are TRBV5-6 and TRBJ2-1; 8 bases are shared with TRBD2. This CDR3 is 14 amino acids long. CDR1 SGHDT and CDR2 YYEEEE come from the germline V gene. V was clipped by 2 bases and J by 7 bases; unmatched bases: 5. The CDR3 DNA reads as TGTGCCAGCAGCTTCACGACTAGCGCAAATGAGCAGTTCTTC. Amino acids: CASSFTTSANEQFF.